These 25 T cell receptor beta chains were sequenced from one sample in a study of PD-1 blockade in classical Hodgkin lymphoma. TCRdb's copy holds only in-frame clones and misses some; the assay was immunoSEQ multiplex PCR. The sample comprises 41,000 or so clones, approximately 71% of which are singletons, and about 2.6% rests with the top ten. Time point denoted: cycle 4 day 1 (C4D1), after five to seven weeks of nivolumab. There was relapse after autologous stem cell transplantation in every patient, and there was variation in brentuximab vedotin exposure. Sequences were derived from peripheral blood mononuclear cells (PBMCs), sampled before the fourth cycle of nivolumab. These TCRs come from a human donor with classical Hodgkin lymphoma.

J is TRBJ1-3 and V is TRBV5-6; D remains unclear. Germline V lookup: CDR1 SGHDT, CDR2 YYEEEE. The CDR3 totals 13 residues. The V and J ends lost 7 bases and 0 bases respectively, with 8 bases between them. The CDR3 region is CASGFISGNTIYF. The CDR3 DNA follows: TGTGCCAGCGGGTTTATCTCTGGAAACACCATATATTTT.

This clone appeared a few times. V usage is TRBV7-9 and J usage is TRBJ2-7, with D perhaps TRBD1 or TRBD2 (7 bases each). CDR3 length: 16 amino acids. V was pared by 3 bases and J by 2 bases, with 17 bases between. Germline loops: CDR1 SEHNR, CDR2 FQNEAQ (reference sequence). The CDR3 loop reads CASSFIRQGGAYEQYF. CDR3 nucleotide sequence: TGTGCCAGCAGCTTTATTAGACAGGGAGGGGCCTACGAGCAGTACTTC.

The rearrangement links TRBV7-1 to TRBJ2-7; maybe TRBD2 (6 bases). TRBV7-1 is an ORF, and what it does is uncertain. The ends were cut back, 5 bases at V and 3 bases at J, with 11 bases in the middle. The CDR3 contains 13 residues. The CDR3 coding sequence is TGTGCCAGCAGCGCGGGGACTCTCTACGAGCAGTACTTC. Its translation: CASSAGTLYEQYF.

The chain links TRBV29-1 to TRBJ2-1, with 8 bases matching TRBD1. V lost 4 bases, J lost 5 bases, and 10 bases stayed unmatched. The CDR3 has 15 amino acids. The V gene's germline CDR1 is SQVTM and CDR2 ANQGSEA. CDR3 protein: CSVGRTGGLDNEQFF. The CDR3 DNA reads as TGCAGCGTTGGGCGAACAGGGGGGCTGGACAATGAGCAGTTCTTC.

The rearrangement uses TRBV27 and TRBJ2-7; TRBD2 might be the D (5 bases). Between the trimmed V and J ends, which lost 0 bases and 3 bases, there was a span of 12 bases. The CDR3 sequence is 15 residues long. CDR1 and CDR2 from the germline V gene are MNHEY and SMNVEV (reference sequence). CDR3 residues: CASSLSAGEIYEQYF. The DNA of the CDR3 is TGTGCCAGCAGTTTATCGGCCGGGGAAATCTACGAGCAGTACTTC.

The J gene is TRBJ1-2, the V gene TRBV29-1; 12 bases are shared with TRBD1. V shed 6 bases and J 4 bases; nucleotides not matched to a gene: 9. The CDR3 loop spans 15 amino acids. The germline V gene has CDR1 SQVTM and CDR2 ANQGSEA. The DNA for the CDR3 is TGCAGCGTGGGAGGTCGGGGACAGGGGGCCTATGGCTACACCTTC. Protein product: CSVGGRGQGAYGYTF.

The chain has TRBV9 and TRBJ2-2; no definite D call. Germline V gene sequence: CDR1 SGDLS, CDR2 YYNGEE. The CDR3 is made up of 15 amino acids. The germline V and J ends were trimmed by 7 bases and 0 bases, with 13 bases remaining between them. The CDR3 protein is CASGVTSTNTGELFF. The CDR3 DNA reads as TGTGCCAGCGGAGTAACCTCGACGAACACCGGGGAGCTGTTTTTT. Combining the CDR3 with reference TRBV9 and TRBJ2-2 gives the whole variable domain DSGVTQTPKHLITATGQRVTLRCSPRSGDLSVYWYQQSLDQGLQFLIQYYNGEERAKGNILERFSAQQFPDLHSELNLSSLELGDSALYFCASGVTSTNTGELFFGEGSRLTVL.

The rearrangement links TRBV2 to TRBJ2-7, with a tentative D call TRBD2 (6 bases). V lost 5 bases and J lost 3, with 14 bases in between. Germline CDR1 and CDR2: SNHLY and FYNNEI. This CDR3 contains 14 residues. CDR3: CASSRRDPIYEQYF. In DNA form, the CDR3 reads TGTGCCAGCAGTCGGCGGGACCCTATCTACGAGCAGTACTTC. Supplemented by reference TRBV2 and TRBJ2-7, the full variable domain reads EPEVTQTPSHQVTQMGQEVILRCVPISNHLYFYWYRQILGQKVEFLVSFYNNEISEKSEIFDDQFSVERPDGSNFTLKIRSTKLEDSAMYFCASSRRDPIYEQYFGPGTRLTVT.

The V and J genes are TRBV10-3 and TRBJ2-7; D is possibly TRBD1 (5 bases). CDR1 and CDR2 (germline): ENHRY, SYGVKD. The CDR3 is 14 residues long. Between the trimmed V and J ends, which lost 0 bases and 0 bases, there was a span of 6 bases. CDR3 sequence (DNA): TGTGCCATCAGTGAGTCCAGGGACTCCTACGAGCAGTACTTC. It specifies CAISESRDSYEQYF.

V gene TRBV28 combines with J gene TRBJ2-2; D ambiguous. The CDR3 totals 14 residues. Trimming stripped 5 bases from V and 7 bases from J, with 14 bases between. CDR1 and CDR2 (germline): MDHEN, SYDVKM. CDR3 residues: CASSPPNWGGELFF. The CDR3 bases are TGTGCCAGCAGTCCCCCGAATTGGGGCGGGGAGCTGTTTTTT. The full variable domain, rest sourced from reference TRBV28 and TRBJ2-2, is DVKVTQSSRYLVKRTGEKVFLECVQDMDHENMFWYRQDPGLGLRLIYFSYDVKMKEKGDIPEGYSVSREKKERFSLILESASTNQTSMYLCASSPPNWGGELFFGEGSRLTVL.

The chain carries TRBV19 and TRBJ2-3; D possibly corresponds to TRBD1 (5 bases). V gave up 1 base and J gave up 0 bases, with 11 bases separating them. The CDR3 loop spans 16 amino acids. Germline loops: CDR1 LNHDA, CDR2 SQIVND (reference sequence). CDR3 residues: CASSIGPRASTDTQYF. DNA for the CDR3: TGTGCCAGTAGTATAGGCCCCAGGGCTAGCACAGATACGCAGTATTTT.

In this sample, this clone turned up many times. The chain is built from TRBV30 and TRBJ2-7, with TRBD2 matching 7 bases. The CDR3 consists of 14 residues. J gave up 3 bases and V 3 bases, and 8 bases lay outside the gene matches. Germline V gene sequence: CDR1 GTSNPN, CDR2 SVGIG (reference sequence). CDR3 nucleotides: TGTGCCTGGAGCCGGGGGGAGGGGATCTACGAGCAGTACTTC. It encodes CAWSRGEGIYEQYF.

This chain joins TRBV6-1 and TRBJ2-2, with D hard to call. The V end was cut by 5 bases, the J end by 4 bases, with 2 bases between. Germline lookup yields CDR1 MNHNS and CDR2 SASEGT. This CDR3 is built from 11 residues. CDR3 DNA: TGTGCCAGCAGTTTCACCGGGGAGCTGTTTTTT. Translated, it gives CASSFTGELFF.

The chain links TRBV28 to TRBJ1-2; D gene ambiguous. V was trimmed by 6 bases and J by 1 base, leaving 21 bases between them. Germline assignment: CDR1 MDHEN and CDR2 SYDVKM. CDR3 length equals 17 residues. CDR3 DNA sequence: TGTGCCAGCAGCCCCGTTGACGAGTTGTATTATAACTATGGCTACACCTTC. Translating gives CASSPVDELYYNYGYTF.

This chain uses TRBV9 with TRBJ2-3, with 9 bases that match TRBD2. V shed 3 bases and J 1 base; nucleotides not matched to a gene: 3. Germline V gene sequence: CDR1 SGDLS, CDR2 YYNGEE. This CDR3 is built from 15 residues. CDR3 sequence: CASSAVAGGTDTQYF. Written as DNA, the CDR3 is TGTGCCAGCAGCGCCGTAGCGGGGGGCACAGATACGCAGTATTTT. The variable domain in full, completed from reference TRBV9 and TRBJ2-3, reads DSGVTQTPKHLITATGQRVTLRCSPRSGDLSVYWYQQSLDQGLQFLIQYYNGEERAKGNILERFSAQQFPDLHSELNLSSLELGDSALYFCASSAVAGGTDTQYFGPGTRLTVL.

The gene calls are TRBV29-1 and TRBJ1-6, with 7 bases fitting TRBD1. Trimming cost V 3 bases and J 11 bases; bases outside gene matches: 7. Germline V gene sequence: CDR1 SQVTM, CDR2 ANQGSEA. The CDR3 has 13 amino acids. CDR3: CSVETRQGAPLHF. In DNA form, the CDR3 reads TGCAGCGTTGAGACTAGACAGGGAGCACCCCTCCACTTT.

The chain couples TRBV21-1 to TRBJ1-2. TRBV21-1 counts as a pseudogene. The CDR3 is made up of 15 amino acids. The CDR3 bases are TGTGCCAGCAGCAAAGAGGAGGGAGGGAACTATGGCTACACCTTC. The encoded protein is CASSKEEGGNYGYTF.

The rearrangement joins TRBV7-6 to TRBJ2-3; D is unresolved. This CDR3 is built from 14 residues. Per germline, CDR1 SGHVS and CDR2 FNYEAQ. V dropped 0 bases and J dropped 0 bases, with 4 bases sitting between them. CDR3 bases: TGTGCCAGCAGCTTAGCCACTAGCACAGATACGCAGTATTTT. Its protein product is CASSLATSTDTQYF. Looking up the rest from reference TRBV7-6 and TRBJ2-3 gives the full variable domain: GAGVSQSPRYKVTKRGQDVALRCDPISGHVSLYWYRQALGQGPEFLTYFNYEAQQDKSGLPNDRFSAERPEGSISTLTIQRTEQRDSAMYRCASSLATSTDTQYFGPGTRLTVL.

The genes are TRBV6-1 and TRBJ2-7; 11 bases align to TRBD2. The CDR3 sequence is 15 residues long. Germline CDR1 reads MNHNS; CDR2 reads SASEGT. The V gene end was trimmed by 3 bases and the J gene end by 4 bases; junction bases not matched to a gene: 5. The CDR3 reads CASSDSLAGGYEQYF. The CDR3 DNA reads TGTGCCAGCAGTGACAGTCTAGCGGGGGGATACGAGCAGTACTTC.

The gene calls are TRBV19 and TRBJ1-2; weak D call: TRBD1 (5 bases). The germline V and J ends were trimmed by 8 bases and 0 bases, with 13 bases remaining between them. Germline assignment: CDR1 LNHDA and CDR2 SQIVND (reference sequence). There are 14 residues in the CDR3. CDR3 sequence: CASASGTANYGYTF. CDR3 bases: TGTGCCAGTGCGTCAGGGACGGCTAACTATGGCTACACCTTC.

The chain's CDR3 is CASRDPGQGAEKLFF. The CDR3 DNA reads as TGTGCCAGCAGAGATCCGGGACAGGGGGCTGAAAAACTGTTTTTT. The chain carries TRBV7-9 and TRBJ1-4, with 12 bases identical to TRBD1. Trimming took 6 bases from V and 7 from J; bases not matched to a gene: 6. The CDR3 length is 15 residues. Germline values: CDR1 SEHNR, CDR2 FQNEAQ (reference sequence).

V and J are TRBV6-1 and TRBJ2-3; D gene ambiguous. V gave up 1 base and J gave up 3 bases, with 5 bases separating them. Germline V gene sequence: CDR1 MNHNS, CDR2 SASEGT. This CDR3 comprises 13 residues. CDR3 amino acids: CASSEVKTDTQYF. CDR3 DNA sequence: TGTGCCAGCAGTGAAGTGAAAACAGATACGCAGTATTTT.

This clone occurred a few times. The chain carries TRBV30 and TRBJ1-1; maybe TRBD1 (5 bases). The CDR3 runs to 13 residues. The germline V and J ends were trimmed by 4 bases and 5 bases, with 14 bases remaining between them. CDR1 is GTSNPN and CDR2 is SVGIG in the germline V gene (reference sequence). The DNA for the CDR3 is TGTGCCTGGAACCCGGGGGAAAGGACTGAAGCTTTCTTT. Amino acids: CAWNPGERTEAFF.

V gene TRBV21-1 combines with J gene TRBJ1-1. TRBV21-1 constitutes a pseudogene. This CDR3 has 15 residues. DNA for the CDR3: TGTGCCAGCAGCAAAGAGGACGCTCTGAACACTGAAGCTTTCTTT. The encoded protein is CASSKEDALNTEAFF.

The CDR3 loop reads CASSLVARGALDNEQFF. The CDR3 DNA is TGCGCCAGCAGCTTGGTGGCACGGGGGGCGCTTGATAATGAGCAGTTCTTC. The chain uses TRBV5-1 and TRBJ2-1; tentatively, D is TRBD2 (7 bases). Germline V gene data show CDR1 as SGHRS and CDR2 as YFSETQ. Between the trimmed V and J ends, which lost 0 bases and 7 bases, there was a span of 20 bases. The CDR3 runs 17 residues.